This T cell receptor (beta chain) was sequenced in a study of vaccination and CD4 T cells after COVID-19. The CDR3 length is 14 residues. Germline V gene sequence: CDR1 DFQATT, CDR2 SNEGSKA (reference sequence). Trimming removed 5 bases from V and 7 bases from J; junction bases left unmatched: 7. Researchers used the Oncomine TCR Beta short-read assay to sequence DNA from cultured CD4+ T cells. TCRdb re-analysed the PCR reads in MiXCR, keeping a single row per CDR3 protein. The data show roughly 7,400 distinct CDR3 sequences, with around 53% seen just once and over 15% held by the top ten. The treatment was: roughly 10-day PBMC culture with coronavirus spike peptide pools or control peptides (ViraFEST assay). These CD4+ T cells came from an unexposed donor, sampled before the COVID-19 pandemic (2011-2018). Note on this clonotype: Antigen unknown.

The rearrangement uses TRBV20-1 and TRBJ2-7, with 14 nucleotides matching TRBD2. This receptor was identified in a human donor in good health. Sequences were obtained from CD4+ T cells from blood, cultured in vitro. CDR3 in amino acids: CSADRLAGGGEQYF. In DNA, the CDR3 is TGCAGTGCTGACAGACTAGCGGGGGGGGGAGAGCAGTACTTC.